The entry below describes one T cell receptor (beta chain). The data were taken from a study of CD8+ T cells in alopecia areata. Reverse transcription of extracted RNA yielded cDNA, which provided the sequencing template. Assay used: immunoSEQ multiplex PCR; TCRdb lists only in-frame clones, some missing. The sample lists roughly 97,000 clones, less than 50% occurring once. Germline lookup yields CDR1 SNHLY and CDR2 FYNNEI. V lost 4 bases and J lost 6, with 6 bases in between. There are 11 residues in the CDR3. Sequencing was carried out using CD4+ T cells sorted from blood. The sequence came from a human donor with alopecia areata. This sequence joins TRBV2 and TRBJ2-5; no clear D. The CDR3 sequence is CASSGGQTQYF. CDR3 coding DNA: TGTGCCAGCAGTGGGGGTCAGACCCAGTACTTC.